These 18 T cell receptor beta chains were all obtained from the same sample, sequenced in a study of T cell responses to AZD1222 COVID-19 vaccine. Libraries were prepared by immunoSEQ multiplex PCR; TCRdb keeps only in-frame clonotypes and omits some of them. The data contain 100,000 to 150,000 clones, about 91% of them singletons. The material was peripheral blood, obtained 28 days after the second AZD1222 dose. These receptors were taken from an adult who received the AZD1222 COVID-19 vaccine.

This sequence joins TRBV14 and TRBJ2-6; D remains ambiguous. The CDR3 has 17 residues. V lost 1 base to trimming and J lost 2 bases, with 12 bases between them. Looked up from germline, CDR1 is SGHDN and CDR2 is FVKESK. The CDR3 nucleotides read TGTGCCAGCAGCCAAGGATTAGGGTTAGCTGGGGCCAACGTCCTGACTTTC. Translation gives CASSQGLGLAGANVLTF.

This chain links TRBV6-1 with TRBJ1-5, with D perhaps TRBD1 (5 bases). The CDR3 runs 16 residues. Germline V lookup: CDR1 MNHNS, CDR2 SASEGT. With 1 base removed from V and 0 bases from J, the gap between germline ends came to 10 bases. The CDR3 nucleotides read TGTGCCAGCAGTGAAGTAGGGGTTTATAGCAATCAGCCCCAGCATTTT. It encodes CASSEVGVYSNQPQHF.

This chain joins TRBV5-4 and TRBJ2-2; the D gene could be TRBD1 or TRBD2 (6 bases each). CDR1 and CDR2 (germline): SGHNT, YYREEE (reference sequence). V dropped 0 bases and J dropped 6 bases, with 9 bases sitting between them. The CDR3 extends over 14 amino acids. The CDR3 is CASSLGGAAGELFF. DNA for the CDR3: TGTGCCAGCAGCTTGGGGGGGGCCGCCGGGGAGCTGTTTTTT. Variable domain in full (rest from reference TRBV5-4 and TRBJ2-2): ETGVTQSPTHLIKTRGQQVTLRCSSQSGHNTVSWYQQALGQGPQFIFQYYREEENGRGNFPPRFSGLQFPNYSSELNVNALELDDSALYLCASSLGGAAGELFFGEGSRLTVL.

The gene calls are TRBV24-1 and TRBJ2-1; D is unclear. CDR1 and CDR2 from the germline V gene are KGHDR and SFDVKD. V was pared by 9 bases and J by 9 bases, with 17 bases between. The CDR3 contains 13 residues. DNA for the CDR3: TGTGCCACCCAGAGATCAGGTTCTCCTGAGCAGTTCTTC. This translates into CATQRSGSPEQFF.

This chain joins TRBV12-3 or TRBV12-4 and TRBJ2-1, with 7 bases identical to TRBD2. The V and J ends lost 5 bases and 5 bases, in that order; junction bases with no gene match: 3. The CDR3 has 13 amino acids. CDR3: CASSPAGDNEQFF. CDR3 bases: TGTGCCAGCAGTCCCGCGGGGGACAATGAGCAGTTCTTC.

CDR3 sequence: CASSSRDSGRDSEQFF. The CDR3 DNA reads as TGCGCCAGCAGCTCACGGGACAGCGGACGGGACAGTGAGCAGTTCTTC. The chain employs TRBV4-1 and TRBJ2-1, with 7 bases lining up with TRBD1. V lost 5 bases, J lost 9 bases, and 16 bases stayed unmatched. The length of the CDR3 is 16 residues. Germline CDR1 is MGHRA and CDR2 is YSYEKL.

The chain uses TRBV29-1 and TRBJ1-1, with D possibly being TRBD1 (5 bases). From germline, CDR1 is SQVTM and CDR2 ANQGSEA. The CDR3 contains 15 residues. V was shortened by 3 bases and J by 6 bases, with 20 bases between the two germline ends. The CDR3 DNA reads TGCAGCGTTGAGAGCCCGCGGGGGACCCGGGCTGAAGCTTTCTTT. It yields the protein CSVESPRGTRAEAFF.

The rearrangement links TRBV27 to TRBJ1-5; possible D gene TRBD1, 5 bases. Germline CDR1 MNHEY, CDR2 SMNVEV (reference sequence). Trimming took 1 base from V and 4 from J, leaving 17 bases between them. The CDR3 is 17 amino acids. The CDR3 here is CASSLFGGTEPNQPQHF. Written as DNA, the CDR3 is TGTGCCAGCAGTTTATTCGGGGGAACGGAACCAAATCAGCCCCAGCATTTT.

This sequence joins TRBV3-1 (or the pseudogene TRBV3-2) and TRBJ1-3; no clear D. Germline CDR1 LGHDT, CDR2 YNNKEL (reference sequence). V was pared by 0 bases and J by 7 bases, with 19 bases between. The CDR3 is made up of 17 amino acids. CDR3 nucleotide sequence: TGTGCCAGCAGCCAAGAACCTGGACGCACCCAGCGGAACACCATATATTTT. It is translated as CASSQEPGRTQRNTIYF.

The chain links TRBV5-4 to TRBJ1-1; the D is unclear. The CDR3 extends over 13 amino acids. Trimming pared 0 bases from V and 1 base from J, leaving 4 bases between. CDR1 and CDR2 from the germline V gene are SGHNT and YYREEE (reference sequence). DNA of the CDR3: TGTGCCAGCAGCTTGGCGGGGAACACTGAAGCTTTCTTT. Residues: CASSLAGNTEAFF.

This sequence joins TRBV9 and TRBJ2-3; 8 positions match TRBD2. Losses at the gene ends were 0 bases for V and 0 bases for J; bases not matched to a gene: 3. The CDR3 is made up of 16 amino acids. The germline CDR1 and CDR2 sequences are SGDLS and YYNGEE. CDR3 in DNA: TGTGCCAGCAGCGTAGGTGCTAGCGGGAGCACAGATACGCAGTATTTT. Residues: CASSVGASGSTDTQYF.

The rearrangement joins TRBV6-2 or TRBV6-3 to TRBJ1-1; 9 bases match TRBD1. CDR3 size: 13 residues. Germline V gene lookup returns CDR1 MNHEY and CDR2 SVGEGT. V was clipped by 6 bases and J by 4 bases; unmatched bases: 3. CDR3 sequence (DNA): TGTGCCAGCAGCCGGACAGGGGCCACTGAAGCTTTCTTT. Its translation: CASSRTGATEAFF.

V is TRBV7-2 and J is TRBJ1-1; the D is unclear. This CDR3 has 16 amino acids. Germline loops: CDR1 SGHTA, CDR2 FQGNSA. Deletions cut 0 bases from V and 0 bases from J, with 11 bases between. The CDR3 bases are TGTGCCAGCAGCTTAGCGGGCAGTCCCATGAACACTGAAGCTTTCTTT. It yields the protein CASSLAGSPMNTEAFF.

This clone has just one count. The chain employs TRBV9 and TRBJ2-1; D gene uncertain. Germline CDR1 is SGDLS and CDR2 is YYNGEE. The CDR3 spans 16 residues. Between the trimmed V and J ends, which lost 4 bases and 8 bases, there was a span of 22 bases. This chain's CDR3 is CASSFSMVPFVDEQFF. CDR3 nucleotide sequence: TGTGCCAGCAGCTTTAGTATGGTCCCCTTTGTCGATGAGCAGTTCTTC.

This clone was detected only a few times. This sequence joins TRBV7-8 and TRBJ1-1; D call uncertain. Germline CDR1 is SGHVS and CDR2 is FQNEAQ. This CDR3 is built from 13 residues. Trimming pared 0 bases from V and 8 bases from J, leaving 10 bases between. This CDR3 is CASSLADYREAFF. The CDR3 DNA reads as TGTGCCAGCAGCTTAGCAGATTACAGAGAAGCTTTCTTT.

This clone was seen just once. This chain uses TRBV9 with TRBJ2-5; 12 bases fit TRBD2. The germline V gene has CDR1 SGDLS and CDR2 YYNGEE. With V trimmed by 4 bases and J by 0 bases, 1 base remained unmatched. The CDR3 has 15 residues. CDR3 sequence: CASSWTSGNQETQYF. CDR3 bases: TGTGCCAGCAGCTGGACTAGCGGGAACCAAGAGACCCAGTACTTC.

This chain uses TRBV11-1 with TRBJ1-4, with D possibly matching TRBD1 (5 bases). V lost 3 bases and J 4 bases, leaving 12 bases between the germline ends. The CDR3 contains 15 residues. Germline assignment: CDR1 SGHAT and CDR2 FQDESV (reference sequence). CDR3 DNA sequence: TGTGCCAGCAGCTTCTCAGGGCTACTTAATGAAAAACTGTTTTTT. This translates into CASSFSGLLNEKLFF.

The rearrangement uses TRBV3-1 (or the pseudogene TRBV3-2) and TRBJ1-2; D is unresolved. V lost 4 bases and J lost 6, with 9 bases in between. The CDR3 consists of 12 residues. CDR1 and CDR2 (germline): LGHDT, YNNKEL (reference sequence). CDR3 sequence (DNA): TGTGCCAGCAGCCCGGACGGCGATGGCTACACCTTC. Its protein is CASSPDGDGYTF.